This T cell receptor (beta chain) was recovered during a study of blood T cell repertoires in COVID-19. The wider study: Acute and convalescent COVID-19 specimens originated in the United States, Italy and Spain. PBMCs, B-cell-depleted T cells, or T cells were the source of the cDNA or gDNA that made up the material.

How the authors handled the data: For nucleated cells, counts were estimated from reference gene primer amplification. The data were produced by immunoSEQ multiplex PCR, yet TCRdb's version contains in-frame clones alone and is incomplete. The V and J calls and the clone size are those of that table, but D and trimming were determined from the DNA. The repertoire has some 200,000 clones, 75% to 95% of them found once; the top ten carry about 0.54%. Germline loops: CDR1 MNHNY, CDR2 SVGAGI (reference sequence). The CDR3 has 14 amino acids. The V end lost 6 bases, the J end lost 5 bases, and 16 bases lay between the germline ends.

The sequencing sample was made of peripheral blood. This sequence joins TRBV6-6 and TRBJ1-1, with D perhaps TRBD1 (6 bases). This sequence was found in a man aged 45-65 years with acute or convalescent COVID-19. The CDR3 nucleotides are TGTGCCAGCAGCCCCCCGACAGGTGGTACTGAAGCTTTCTTT. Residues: CASSPPTGGTEAFF.